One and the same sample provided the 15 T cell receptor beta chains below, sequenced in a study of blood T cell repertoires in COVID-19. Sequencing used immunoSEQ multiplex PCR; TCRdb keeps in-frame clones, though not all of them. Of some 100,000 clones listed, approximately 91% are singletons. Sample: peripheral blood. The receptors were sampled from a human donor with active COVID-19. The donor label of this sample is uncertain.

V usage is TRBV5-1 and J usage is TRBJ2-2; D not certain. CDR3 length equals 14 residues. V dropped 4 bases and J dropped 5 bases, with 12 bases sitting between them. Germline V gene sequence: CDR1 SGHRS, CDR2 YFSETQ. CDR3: CASSLLRSTGELFF. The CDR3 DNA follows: TGCGCCAGCAGCCTACTGAGAAGTACCGGGGAGCTGTTTTTT.

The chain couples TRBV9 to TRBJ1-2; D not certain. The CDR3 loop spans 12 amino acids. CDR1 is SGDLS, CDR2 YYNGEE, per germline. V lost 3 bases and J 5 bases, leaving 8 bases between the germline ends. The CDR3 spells CASSAPRYGYTF. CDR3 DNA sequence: TGTGCCAGCAGCGCCCCCAGATATGGCTACACCTTC.

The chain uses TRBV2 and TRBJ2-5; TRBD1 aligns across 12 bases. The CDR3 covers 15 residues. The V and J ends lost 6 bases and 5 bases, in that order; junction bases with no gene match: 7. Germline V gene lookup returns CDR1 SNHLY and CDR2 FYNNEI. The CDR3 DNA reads TGTGCCAGCAGCGGGACAGGGGGCGCGGGGGAGACCCAGTACTTC. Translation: CASSGTGGAGETQYF.

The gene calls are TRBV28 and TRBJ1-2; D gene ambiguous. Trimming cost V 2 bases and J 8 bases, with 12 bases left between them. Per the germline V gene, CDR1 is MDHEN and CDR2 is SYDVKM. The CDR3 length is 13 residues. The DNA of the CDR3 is TGTGCCAGCAGTTTAACCACAATCTCCGGCTACACCTTC. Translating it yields CASSLTTISGYTF.

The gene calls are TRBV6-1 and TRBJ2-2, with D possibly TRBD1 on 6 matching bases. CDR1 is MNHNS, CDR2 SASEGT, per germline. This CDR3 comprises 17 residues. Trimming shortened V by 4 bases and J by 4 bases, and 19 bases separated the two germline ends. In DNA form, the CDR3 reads TGTGCCAGCAGTGCCCAGAGACAGGCCCAGGGCACCGGGGAGCTGTTTTTT. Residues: CASSAQRQAQGTGELFF.

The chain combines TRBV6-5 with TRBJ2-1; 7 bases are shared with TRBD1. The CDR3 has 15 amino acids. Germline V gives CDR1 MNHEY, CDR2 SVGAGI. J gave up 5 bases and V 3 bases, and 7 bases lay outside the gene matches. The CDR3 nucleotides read TGTGCCAGCAGTTATTGGCAGGGGGTGGACAATGAGCAGTTCTTC. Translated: CASSYWQGVDNEQFF.

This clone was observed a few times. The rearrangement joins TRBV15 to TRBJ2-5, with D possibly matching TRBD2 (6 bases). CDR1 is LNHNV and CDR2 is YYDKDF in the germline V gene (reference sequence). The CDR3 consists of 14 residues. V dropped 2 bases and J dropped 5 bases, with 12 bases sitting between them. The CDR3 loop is CATSRQGGGETQYF. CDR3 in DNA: TGTGCCACCAGCAGACAGGGAGGCGGGGAGACCCAGTACTTC.

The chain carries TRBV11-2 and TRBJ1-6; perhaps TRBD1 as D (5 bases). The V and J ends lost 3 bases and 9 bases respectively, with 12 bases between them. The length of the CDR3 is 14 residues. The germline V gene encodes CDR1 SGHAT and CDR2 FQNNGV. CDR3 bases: TGTGCCAGCAGCTTGTCTCAGGGAAGTTCACCCCTCCACTTT. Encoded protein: CASSLSQGSSPLHF.

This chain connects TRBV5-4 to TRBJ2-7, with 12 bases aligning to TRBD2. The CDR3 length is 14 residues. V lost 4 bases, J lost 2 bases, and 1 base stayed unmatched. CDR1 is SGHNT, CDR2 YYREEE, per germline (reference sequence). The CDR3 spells CASSPSGGAYEQYF. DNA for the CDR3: TGTGCCAGCAGCCCTAGCGGGGGGGCCTACGAGCAGTACTTC. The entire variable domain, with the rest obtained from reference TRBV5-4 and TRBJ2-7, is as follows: ETGVTQSPTHLIKTRGQQVTLRCSSQSGHNTVSWYQQALGQGPQFIFQYYREEENGRGNFPPRFSGLQFPNYSSELNVNALELDDSALYLCASSPSGGAYEQYFGPGTRLTVT.

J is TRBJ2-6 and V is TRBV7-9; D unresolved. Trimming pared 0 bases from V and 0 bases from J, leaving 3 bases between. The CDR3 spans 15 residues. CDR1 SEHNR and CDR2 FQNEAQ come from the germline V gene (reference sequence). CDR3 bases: TGTGCCAGCAGCTTAGCACTCTCTGGGGCCAACGTCCTGACTTTC. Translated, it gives CASSLALSGANVLTF.

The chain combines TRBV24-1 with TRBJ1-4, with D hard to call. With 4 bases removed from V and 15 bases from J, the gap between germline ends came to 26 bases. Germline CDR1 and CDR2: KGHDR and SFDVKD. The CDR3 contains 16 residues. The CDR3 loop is CATSDPREAPIGLVFF. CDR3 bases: TGTGCCACCAGTGACCCGCGAGAGGCCCCAATCGGTTTGGTGTTTTTT.

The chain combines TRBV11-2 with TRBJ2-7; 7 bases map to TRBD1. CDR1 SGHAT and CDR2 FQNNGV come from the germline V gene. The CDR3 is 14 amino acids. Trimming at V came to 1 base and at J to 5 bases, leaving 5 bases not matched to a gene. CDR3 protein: CASSLGGGADEQYF. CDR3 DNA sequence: TGTGCCAGCAGCTTAGGAGGGGGCGCGGACGAGCAGTACTTC.

The CDR3 bases are TGCGCCAGCAGCCAGACGCGGGGGGAAATAGATACGCAGTATTTT. Amino acids: CASSQTRGEIDTQYF. The chain employs TRBV4-1 and TRBJ2-3, with 8 bases identical to TRBD2. J gave up 5 bases and V 3 bases, and 7 bases lay outside the gene matches. This CDR3 is built from 15 residues. CDR1 is MGHRA, CDR2 YSYEKL, per germline.

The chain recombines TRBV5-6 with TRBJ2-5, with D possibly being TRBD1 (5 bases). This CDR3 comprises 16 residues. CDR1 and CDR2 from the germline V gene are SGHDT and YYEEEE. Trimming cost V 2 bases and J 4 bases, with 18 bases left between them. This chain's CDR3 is CASSLVRANFAETQYF. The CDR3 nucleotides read TGTGCCAGCAGCTTAGTCAGGGCCAATTTTGCAGAGACCCAGTACTTC.

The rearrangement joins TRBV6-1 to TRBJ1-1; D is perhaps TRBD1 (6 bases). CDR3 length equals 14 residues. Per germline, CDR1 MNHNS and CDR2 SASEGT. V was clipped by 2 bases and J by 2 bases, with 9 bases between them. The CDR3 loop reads CASSESGGNTEAFF. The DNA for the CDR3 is TGTGCCAGCAGTGAATCGGGGGGCAACACTGAAGCTTTCTTT.